A selection of T cell receptor beta chains follows, all from one sample in a study of naive and memory T cell subsets. One entry per CDR3 protein results from TCRdb running MiXCR on the UMI-ligation and nested PCR reads. The table includes tens of thousands of distinct CDR3 sequences, more than 10% detected once. Sequencing used effector memory CD4+ T cells from blood. These TCRs come from a human donor in good health. Both conserved end residues are part of each CDR3. The D gene is left open where the match is weak. Size is stated for part of the rows, as once, few or many counts, or as a class when the clone is expanded.

CDR3 DNA: TGTGCCAGCAGTGTCTCGCGGGGCCTAGGGTCACCCCTCCACTTT
CDR3 protein: CASSVSRGLGSPLHF
J gene: TRBJ1-6
D gene: .
clone size: many
V gene: TRBV6-1

CDR3 DNA: TGCAGTGCCCACGAGGACAAATCCGGGGAGCTGTTTTTT
CDR3 protein: CSAHEDKSGELFF
J gene: TRBJ2-2
D gene: .
clone size: .
V gene: TRBV20-1

CDR3 DNA: TGTGCCAGCAGCTTAATCCCTAGCGGGAGCTCTGGGGCCAACGTCCTGACTTTC
CDR3 protein: CASSLIPSGSSGANVLTF
J gene: TRBJ2-6
D gene: TRBD2
clone size: .
V gene: TRBV7-6

CDR3 DNA: TGTGCCAGCTCACCGGTTGGACAGGGGAACGAGCAGTACTTC
CDR3 protein: CASSPVGQGNEQYF
J gene: TRBJ2-7
D gene: TRBD1
clone size: few
V gene: TRBV18

CDR3 DNA: TGTGCCAGCAGCTTAGGCACCGACAATGAGCAGTTCTTC
CDR3 protein: CASSLGTDNEQFF
J gene: TRBJ2-1
D gene: .
clone size: few
V gene: TRBV7-7

CDR3 DNA: TGTGCCAGCAGACCCCAACGAGGGCTAGCGGGAAACGAGCAGTACTTC
CDR3 protein: CASRPQRGLAGNEQYF
J gene: TRBJ2-7
D gene: TRBD2
clone size: few
V gene: TRBV6-2/TRBV6-3

CDR3 DNA: TGTGCCAGCAAACAGTCGCAAGAGACCCAGTACTTC
CDR3 protein: CASKQSQETQYF
J gene: TRBJ2-5
D gene: .
clone size: few
V gene: TRBV6-1

CDR3 DNA: TGTGCCAGCAGCCAACGACAGGGGAACACTGAAGCTTTCTTT
CDR3 protein: CASSQRQGNTEAFF
J gene: TRBJ1-1
D gene: TRBD1
clone size: .
V gene: TRBV6-2/TRBV6-3

CDR3 DNA: TGTGCCAGCAGCTTCCAGCGGGAGGGCCAGGAGTTCTTC
CDR3 protein: CASSFQREGQEFF
J gene: TRBJ2-1
D gene: TRBD2
clone size: .
V gene: TRBV7-2

CDR3 DNA: TGTGCCAGCAGCTGGACAGGGGGGGATGGCTACACCTTC
CDR3 protein: CASSWTGGDGYTF
J gene: TRBJ1-2
D gene: TRBD1
clone size: .
V gene: TRBV6-5

CDR3 DNA: TGTGCCAGCAGTTACGGTGGGAACACTGAAGCTTTCTTT
CDR3 protein: CASSYGGNTEAFF
J gene: TRBJ1-1
D gene: .
clone size: few
V gene: TRBV6-5

CDR3 DNA: TGTGCCAGCAGTTACGGCTACCCCGAGTCTTACGAGCAGTACTTC
CDR3 protein: CASSYGYPESYEQYF
J gene: TRBJ2-7
D gene: .
clone size: once
V gene: TRBV6-2/TRBV6-3

CDR3 DNA: TGCAGCGTTGGGGGCTGGAGGGCAGCGGGGAATGAGCAGTTCTTC
CDR3 protein: CSVGGWRAAGNEQFF
J gene: TRBJ2-1
D gene: TRBD2
clone size: .
V gene: TRBV29-1

CDR3 DNA: TGTGCCAGCAGTCCAAGCCCCGGGACTAGCGGGAGTACCGGGGAGCTGTTTTTT
CDR3 protein: CASSPSPGTSGSTGELFF
J gene: TRBJ2-2
D gene: TRBD2
clone size: many
V gene: TRBV12-3/TRBV12-4

CDR3 DNA: TGTGCCAGCAGCCCGGGACAGCCGTATTCACCCCTCCACTTT
CDR3 protein: CASSPGQPYSPLHF
J gene: TRBJ1-6
D gene: TRBD1
clone size: .
V gene: TRBV7-9

CDR3 DNA: TGTGCCAGCAGCTTAGACCCGAACTATGGCTACACCTTC
CDR3 protein: CASSLDPNYGYTF
J gene: TRBJ1-2
D gene: .
clone size: .
V gene: TRBV7-2

CDR3 DNA: TGTGCCAGCAGTGACTCTAGCGGTTCCTACGAGCAGTACTTC
CDR3 protein: CASSDSSGSYEQYF
J gene: TRBJ2-7
D gene: TRBD2
clone size: .
V gene: TRBV6-1

CDR3 DNA: TGTGCCAGCAGTGACCTGGGGGGAAGACAGAGCACAGATACGCAGTATTTT
CDR3 protein: CASSDLGGRQSTDTQYF
J gene: TRBJ2-3
D gene: .
clone size: few
V gene: TRBV25-1

CDR3 DNA: TGTGCCAGCAGTTACCAGGGGCCGGGCACTGAAGCTTTCTTT
CDR3 protein: CASSYQGPGTEAFF
J gene: TRBJ1-1
D gene: .
clone size: few
V gene: TRBV6-5

CDR3 DNA: TGTGCCAGCAGCCGGGGCTGGAGGGAGAACACAGATACGCAGTATTTT
CDR3 protein: CASSRGWRENTDTQYF
J gene: TRBJ2-3
D gene: .
clone size: many
V gene: TRBV14

CDR3 DNA: TGTGCCAGCAGCAGAACGGACGGGGAGAGAGGGTTC
CDR3 protein: CASSRTDGERGF
J gene: TRBJ2-5
D gene: .
clone size: few
V gene: TRBV6-6

CDR3 DNA: TGCAGTGCTGGCTGGGGTGGCAATCAGCCCCAGCATTTT
CDR3 protein: CSAGWGGNQPQHF
J gene: TRBJ1-5
D gene: .
clone size: few
V gene: TRBV20-1

CDR3 DNA: TGTGCCAGCAGTCCAACCCTCTACGAGCAGTACTTC
CDR3 protein: CASSPTLYEQYF
J gene: TRBJ2-7
D gene: .
clone size: .
V gene: TRBV12-3/TRBV12-4

CDR3 DNA: TGCGCCAGCAGCTTGGATACTCTAGGAGCCGGGGAGCTGTTTTTT
CDR3 protein: CASSLDTLGAGELFF
J gene: TRBJ2-2
D gene: .
clone size: .
V gene: TRBV5-1

CDR3 DNA: TGTGCCAGCAGCCCGTACACAGGGACGGGCTACGAGCAGTACTTC
CDR3 protein: CASSPYTGTGYEQYF
J gene: TRBJ2-7
D gene: .
clone size: .
V gene: TRBV5-6

CDR3 DNA: TGTGCTAGTGGTTTTTCCAGGCAGAGCACAGATACGCAGTATTTT
CDR3 protein: CASGFSRQSTDTQYF
J gene: TRBJ2-3
D gene: .
clone size: many
V gene: TRBV12-5

CDR3 DNA: TGTGCCAGCAGCTTGGAAGGCACAGATACGCAGTATTTT
CDR3 protein: CASSLEGTDTQYF
J gene: TRBJ2-3
D gene: .
clone size: many
V gene: TRBV5-6

CDR3 DNA: TGTGCCAGCAGCCTCCGACAGGGGGCCCACTACGAGCAGTACTTC
CDR3 protein: CASSLRQGAHYEQYF
J gene: TRBJ2-7
D gene: TRBD1
clone size: few
V gene: TRBV3-1

CDR3 DNA: TGTGCCAGCAGGAGGACCTATAATGAGCAGTTCTTC
CDR3 protein: CASRRTYNEQFF
J gene: TRBJ2-1
D gene: .
clone size: .
V gene: TRBV28

CDR3 DNA: TGTGCCAGCAGCCTAGGGGCAGGGCTAATTGCTTTCTTT
CDR3 protein: CASSLGAGLIAFF
J gene: TRBJ1-1
D gene: .
clone size: .
V gene: TRBV14

CDR3 DNA: TGTGCCAGCAGTGACTCGAGCGAGAATGAGCAGTTCTTC
CDR3 protein: CASSDSSENEQFF
J gene: TRBJ2-1
D gene: .
clone size: .
V gene: TRBV6-4

CDR3 DNA: TGTGCCAGCAGCTTAGATCGGGACAGGGGTAATGGCTACACCTTC
CDR3 protein: CASSLDRDRGNGYTF
J gene: TRBJ1-2
D gene: TRBD1
clone size: .
V gene: TRBV11-2

CDR3 DNA: TGTGCCAGCAGTGAAGGGCTAGCGGGAGGGAGTAGGTTCTTC
CDR3 protein: CASSEGLAGGSRFF
J gene: TRBJ2-1
D gene: TRBD2
clone size: many
V gene: TRBV2

CDR3 DNA: TGCAGCACTGGAGTCACCTACAATGAGCAGTTCTTC
CDR3 protein: CSTGVTYNEQFF
J gene: TRBJ2-1
D gene: .
clone size: many
V gene: TRBV29-1

CDR3 DNA: TGTGCCAGCAGACTCGGGACAGGGCCCGGGGAGCTGTTTTTT
CDR3 protein: CASRLGTGPGELFF
J gene: TRBJ2-2
D gene: TRBD1
clone size: few
V gene: TRBV2

CDR3 DNA: TGTGCCAGCAGTGTCGGGCAGGGAGGAGGTATCCTCCACTTT
CDR3 protein: CASSVGQGGGILHF
J gene: TRBJ1-6
D gene: .
clone size: many
V gene: TRBV2

CDR3 DNA: TGCGCCAGCAGTAACACTCTTCTCCCAGATACGCAGTATTTT
CDR3 protein: CASSNTLLPDTQYF
J gene: TRBJ2-3
D gene: .
clone size: many
V gene: TRBV4-1

CDR3 DNA: TGTGCCAGCAGCTCTCTAGGACTAGCGGGGCAGTTCTTC
CDR3 protein: CASSSLGLAGQFF
J gene: TRBJ2-1
D gene: TRBD2
clone size: few
V gene: TRBV7-6

CDR3 DNA: TGTGCCAGCAGCTTAACCCGGGGAAGCACAGATACGCAGTATTTT
CDR3 protein: CASSLTRGSTDTQYF
J gene: TRBJ2-3
D gene: .
clone size: .
V gene: TRBV7-3